The 17 T cell receptor beta chains below come from one sample, sequenced in a study of blood T cell repertoires in COVID-19. Measured with immunoSEQ multiplex PCR; TCRdb has only the in-frame clones, and not every one. There are some 120,000 clones in the sample; roughly 88% occur only once, and 7.6% lies in the top ten. Sequenced sample: peripheral blood. The receptor set was obtained from a man aged 45-60 years with acute or convalescent COVID-19.

The chain joins TRBV5-1 to TRBJ2-5; D might be TRBD1 (6 bases). V was trimmed by 1 base and J by 5 bases, leaving 6 bases between them. The CDR3 is 12 amino acids. CDR1 is SGHRS and CDR2 is YFSETQ in the germline V gene. The CDR3 DNA follows: TGCGCCAGCAGCTTGAGGGGGGAGACCCAGTACTTC. This encodes CASSLRGETQYF.

This chain uses TRBV11-3 with TRBJ2-7, with D possibly TRBD2 on 6 matching bases. V gave up 3 bases and J gave up 3 bases, with 9 bases separating them. The germline gives CDR1 SGHNT, CDR2 YENEEA. This CDR3 contains 13 residues. CDR3 nucleotides: TGTGCCAGCAGCTTGACTAGGGTCTACGAGCAGTACTTC. Amino acid sequence: CASSLTRVYEQYF.

The gene calls are TRBV10-2 and TRBJ2-2, with 11 bases fitting TRBD2. V trimming: 3 bases; J trimming: 1 base; junction bases outside the gene matches: 4. CDR3 length: 17 amino acids. Per germline, CDR1 WSHSY and CDR2 SAAADI. CDR3 residues: CASSDGLAGGNTGELFF. CDR3 in DNA: TGCGCCAGCAGTGATGGTCTAGCGGGAGGGAACACCGGGGAGCTGTTTTTT.

The gene calls are TRBV6-6 and TRBJ2-7; the D is unclear. Germline V lookup: CDR1 MNHNY, CDR2 SVGAGI (reference sequence). This CDR3 contains 16 residues. V lost 2 bases to trimming and J lost 3 bases, with 17 bases between them. The CDR3 DNA reads as TGTGCCAGCAGTTACGTAGGCGTAGCTGAAGGCTACGAGCAGTACTTC. Residues: CASSYVGVAEGYEQYF.

A note on this clone: The germline gene is not matched at one end of the junction; a read error may be the cause. The chain employs TRBV2 and TRBJ2-1; 13 nucleotides agree with TRBD2. Germline CDR1 reads SNHLY; CDR2 reads FYNNEI. The CDR3 sequence is 14 residues long. The CDR3 here is CASTPGLAGRAVVF. DNA for the CDR3: TGTGCCAGTACCCCGGGACTAGCGGGACGCGCGGTGGTCTTC.

This chain connects TRBV10-3 to TRBJ2-3; 9 nucleotides agree with TRBD1. The CDR3 covers 14 residues. Looked up from germline, CDR1 is ENHRY and CDR2 is SYGVKD. The trim removed 8 bases at V and 1 base at J, leaving 4 bases unmatched. As DNA, the CDR3 is TGTGCCATCGGCTGGACAGGGGGCACAGATACGCAGTATTTT. Protein: CAIGWTGGTDTQYF.

The chain employs TRBV7-2 and TRBJ2-7; TRBD2 matches at 10 bases. J gave up 1 base and V 1 base, and 7 bases lay outside the gene matches. CDR3 length: 17 residues. The germline V gene has CDR1 SGHTA and CDR2 FQGNSA. CDR3 coding DNA: TGTGCCAGCAGCTTAGTAGGAGGACTAGCGGAATCCTACGAGCAGTACTTC. Protein: CASSLVGGLAESYEQYF.

The chain links TRBV6-5 to TRBJ2-7; TRBD2 matches 9 bases. V lost 8 bases and J lost 5; bases outside the gene matches: 7. CDR1 is MNHEY, CDR2 SVGAGI, per germline. The CDR3 totals 13 residues. The CDR3 spells CASSLAGGDEQYF. CDR3 nucleotide sequence: TGTGCCAGCTCACTAGCGGGTGGGGACGAGCAGTACTTC.

The gene calls are TRBV5-8 and TRBJ2-5; 9 nucleotides match TRBD1. Unmatched junction bases numbered 6, after V lost 4 bases and J lost 2 bases. The CDR3 has 15 residues. The germline gives CDR1 SGHTS, CDR2 YDEGEE. The CDR3 sequence is CASSPGTGTQETQYF. DNA for the CDR3: TGTGCCAGCAGCCCTGGGACAGGGACACAAGAGACCCAGTACTTC.

The chain carries TRBV7-2 and TRBJ2-1; D gene ambiguous. CDR3 length: 13 residues. Germline V CDR1 and CDR2: SGHTA, FQGNSA. The V and J ends lost 7 bases and 6 bases respectively, with 13 bases between them. The CDR3 protein is CASNPTGTNEQFF. Here the CDR3 DNA reads TGTGCCAGCAACCCTACCGGTACCAATGAGCAGTTCTTC.

V is TRBV9 and J is TRBJ2-7; unclear D gene. The V end lost 1 base, the J end lost 3 bases, and 8 bases lay between the germline ends. CDR1 SGDLS and CDR2 YYNGEE come from the germline V gene. The CDR3 has 13 residues. CDR3 residues: CASSVQPNYEQYF. In DNA, the CDR3 is TGTGCCAGCAGCGTACAACCTAACTACGAGCAGTACTTC.

CDR3 amino acids: CASPDSEGTGGSPLHF. In nucleotides, the CDR3 is TGTGCCAGCCCTGATAGTGAAGGGACAGGAGGCTCACCCCTCCACTTT. The chain uses TRBV7-7 and TRBJ1-6, with TRBD1 matching 8 bases. CDR3 length: 16 amino acids. Trimming at V came to 8 bases and at J to 10 bases, leaving 16 bases not matched to a gene. CDR1 and CDR2 from the germline V gene are SSHAT and FNYEAQ (reference sequence).

The count of this clone is one. This chain uses TRBV21-1 with TRBJ2-2; TRBD2, the table's D call, lacks a check against the DNA. TRBV21-1 is a recognized pseudogene. The length of the CDR3 is 14 residues. The CDR3 bases are TGTGCCAGCAGCAAACTGCGGAACACCGGGGAGCTGTTTTTT. Its translation is CASSKLRNTGELFF.

This clone was found a few times. This sequence joins TRBV4-1 and TRBJ2-3; TRBD2 aligns across 11 bases. V lost 4 bases to trimming and J lost 6 bases; unmatched junction nucleotides: 3. The CDR3 sequence is 14 residues long. The germline gives CDR1 MGHRA, CDR2 YSYEKL. CDR3 in amino acids: CASSPWTSGDTQYF. CDR3 nucleotide sequence: TGCGCCAGCAGCCCCTGGACTAGCGGGGATACGCAGTATTTT.

This clone appeared a few times. CDR3 amino acids: CAISESRRVGNQPQHF. CDR3 bases: TGTGCCATCAGTGAGTCTCGCAGGGTGGGCAATCAGCCCCAGCATTTT. V usage is TRBV10-3 and J usage is TRBJ1-5; D is perhaps TRBD1 (5 bases). Trimming took off 0 bases at V and 2 bases at J, with 11 bases between the two ends. CDR3 length: 16 amino acids. Germline V gene sequence: CDR1 ENHRY, CDR2 SYGVKD.

The chain recombines TRBV15 with TRBJ1-2; 7 bases map to TRBD1. The CDR3 spans 16 residues. Germline trimming cut 0 bases from V and 2 bases from J; bases unmatched to any gene: 6. From germline, CDR1 is LNHNV and CDR2 YYDKDF (reference sequence). The CDR3 DNA reads TGTGCCACCAGCAGAGATTACCCGGGACAGAACTATGGCTACACCTTC. Protein product: CATSRDYPGQNYGYTF.

This chain connects TRBV6-5 to TRBJ1-2; 8 nucleotides line up with TRBD1. The V gene end was trimmed by 6 bases and the J gene end by 5 bases; junction bases not matched to a gene: 8. Looked up from germline, CDR1 is MNHEY and CDR2 is SVGAGI. The CDR3 sequence is 14 residues long. The DNA of the CDR3 is TGTGCCAGCAGGCGGGACAGGACAGGTTATGGCTACACCTTC. Translation: CASRRDRTGYGYTF.